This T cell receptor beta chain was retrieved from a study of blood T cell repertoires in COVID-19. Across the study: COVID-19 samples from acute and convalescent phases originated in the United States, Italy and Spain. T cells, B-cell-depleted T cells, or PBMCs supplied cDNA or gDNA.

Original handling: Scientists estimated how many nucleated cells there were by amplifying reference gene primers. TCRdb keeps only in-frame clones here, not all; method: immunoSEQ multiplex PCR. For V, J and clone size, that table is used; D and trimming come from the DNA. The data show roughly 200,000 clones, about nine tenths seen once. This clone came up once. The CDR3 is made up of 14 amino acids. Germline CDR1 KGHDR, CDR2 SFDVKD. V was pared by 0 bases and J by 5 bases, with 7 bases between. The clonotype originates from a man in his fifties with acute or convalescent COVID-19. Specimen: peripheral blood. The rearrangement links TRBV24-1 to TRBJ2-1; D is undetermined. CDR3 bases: TGTGCCACCAGTGATTTGTACCGGGACAATGAGCAGTTCTTC. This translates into CATSDLYRDNEQFF.